This T cell receptor (beta chain) was identified in a study of OX40 agonist ivuxolimab in advanced cancers. Concerning this clone: Its antigen remains unidentified.

Sequencing was performed with immunoSEQ multiplex PCR; in TCRdb, only in-frame clones are kept and a portion is missing. The repertoire has 35,000 to 45,000 clones, more than 75% of them found once; the top ten carry approximately 33%. The timepoints at which blood was sampled were baseline, cycle 4 day 1, and cycle 7 day 1. The CDR3 runs to 16 residues. General study results and limits: Antigen specificity was not determined for the expanded peripheral T cells.

The V and J genes are TRBV21-1 and TRBJ2-3; TRBD2 was called by the table and not checked on the DNA. TRBV21-1 is described as a pseudogene. Sequencing was performed on CD4+ or CD8+ T cells sorted from blood, taken in a trial of the OX40 agonist ivuxolimab. This sequence was found in an adult with an advanced solid tumor such as melanoma, head and neck, liver or kidney cancer. The CDR3 sequence is CASSTGTSGIPDTQYF. The CDR3 DNA reads TGTGCCAGCAGCACTGGGACTAGCGGAATCCCAGATACGCAGTATTTT.